Listed here is a single TCR beta chain. Its antigen is not yet known. No base qualities exist here, and no much larger clone lies one base off it. The data are from a study of T cell responses to AZD1222 COVID-19 vaccine (dated by TCRdb to the early 2020s). About the study as a whole: AZD1222 recipients given second doses at about 4 weeks or at about 12 weeks were pooled, since spike-specific TCR depth and breadth were not found to differ between the two schedules. TCR sequencing covered more than 230 trial participants: some 210 given two doses of AZD1222 and 26 given two doses of MenACWY control vaccine. Enrollment into the trials was organized by age into subgroups of 18-55, 56-69 and 70-plus years, and those subgroups contained roughly 140, 27 and 60 TCR-sequenced participants, respectively. The research as a whole found: Most participants were white British and females outnumbered males, and the authors suggested that clonal diversity may have been underestimated. After two AZD1222 doses, both the breadth and the depth of spike-specific TCRs were significantly higher than at day 0 and than in MenACWY recipients. In the small 56-69-year group, the increase in depth fell short of significance, most likely because of low power. The vaccine-associated CD4 TCRs covered the entire spike protein, and the dominant responses fell in regions 160-218 and 743-854. Conclusions about previously exposed vaccinees are limited because only six or seven AZD1222 recipients were SARS-CoV-2 seropositive at baseline. Epitopes outside the regions mutated in the B.1.351 and B.1.1.7 variants were reportedly recognized by nearly half of the unique spike-specific TCRs. Because no samples from the day 14 peak response were available, repertoires could be characterized only after the peak T cell response.

The CDR3 regions of human TCRbeta chains were analyzed by immunosequencing. On the study's bioinformatics: Repertoire TCRs were checked for matches against a reference library of SARS-CoV-2-specific TCRs that had been generated using the MIRA antigen-specificity platform. Breadth meant the fraction of unique TCRs that were SARS-CoV-2-associated, whereas depth meant the fraction of total T cells that were SARS-CoV-2-associated. Using the MIRA data, each spike-specific TCR was mapped to the spike region that the TCR reacts to and placed in a CD4 or CD8 class. Log10-transformed breadth and depth values were compared by one-way ANOVA with Sidak's multiple comparisons tests. The clones in this table, taken by TCRdb from immuneACCESS, are in-frame only. Not every clone is retained; where verified, under half of the shortfall comes from an unresolved V gene, and the cause of the rest is unknown. Clonal size and the V and J genes are those of that table, whereas D and trimming came from the DNA. This sample is represented by over 120,000 clones; 92% of them were singletons. Around 1.9% of the sample rests with the top ten.

The time point label, as the study defines it: baseline before first vaccination. The vaccinee samples were drawn from two UK trials, COV001 and COV002, one of which was a single-blind randomized controlled phase 2/3 trial testing AZD1222 (ChAdOx1 nCoV-19) in healthy adults. For TCRbeta chain sequencing, PBMC samples from trial participants were taken at day 0 and at day 28 after the second dose. The CDR3 starts with the cysteine, ends with the phenylalanine, and has 16 residues. The only DNA kept is the CDR3, 48 bases in frame from the first base. The trim is 0 bases for V and 1 base for J, with a gap of 11 bases between the germline ends. CDR1 and CDR2, looked up from the germline V gene, are KGHSH and LQKENI.

The chain is assembled from TRBV18 and TRBJ2-3; no confident D gene assignment can be made. The clonotype was recovered from an adult in good health. The input for sequencing was peripheral blood, taken on day 0 of AZD1222 vaccination. The CDR3 here reads CASSPPIGRRTDTQYF. The DNA sequence reads TGTGCCAGCTCACCACCGATCGGAAGACGCACAGATACGCAGTATTTT. The variable domain in full, with residues beyond the CDR3 obtained from the reference TRBV18 and TRBJ2-3 genes, is NAGVMQNPRHLVRRRGQEARLRCSPMKGHSHVYWYRQLPEEGLKFMVYLQKENIIDESGMPKERFSAEFPKEGPSILRIQQVVRGDSAAYFCASSPPIGRRTDTQYFGPGTRLTVL.